The clone carrying this TCR beta chain was recorded many times. Per the original data handling: Estimation of nucleated cell counts was performed using reference gene primer amplification. The method was immunoSEQ multiplex PCR; TCRdb's version includes in-frame clones alone and lacks a portion of them. The DNA was the basis for D and trimming; V, J and clone size are from that table. The data hold under 300,000 clones, with about four fifths observed a single time. With 6 bases clipped from V and 5 bases from J, the junction kept 10 bases outside the gene matches. CDR1 and CDR2 from the germline V gene are SGHRS and YFSETQ. The CDR3 is made up of 14 amino acids. These data are taken from a study of blood T cell repertoires in COVID-19. Study in general: COVID-19 samples from acute and convalescent phases originated in the United States, Italy and Spain. The analysed material was cDNA or gDNA that came from T cells, B-cell-depleted T cells, or PBMCs.

This receptor was obtained from a woman aged 55-70 years with active or convalescent COVID-19. Sequencing used peripheral blood. This chain connects TRBV5-1 to TRBJ1-1, with TRBD1 matching 7 bases. CDR3 nucleotide sequence: TGCGCCAGCAACTTTAGGGGGCAGGGGACTGAAGCTTTCTTT. Its protein product is CASNFRGQGTEAFF.